Presented here are 20 T cell receptor beta chains from one specimen sequenced in a study of T-cell reconstitution after alpha-beta-depleted transplantation in children. Using unique molecular identifiers, the investigators prepared the TCRbeta library. Each CDR3 protein gets one entry after TCRdb re-called the PCR reads with MiXCR. The table lists a few hundred thousand distinct CDR3 sequences, roughly a tenth of them singletons. The starting material was PBMCs from the stem cell graft donor, obtained from the stem cell graft. These receptors were taken from a human donor who donated a stem cell graft to a child with acute lymphoblastic leukemia.

This chain uses TRBV28 with TRBJ1-5; 12 bases line up with TRBD1. V dropped 11 bases and J dropped 7; count of bases not matched to a gene: 15. The germline gives CDR1 MDHEN, CDR2 SYDVKM. There are 16 residues in the CDR3. The CDR3 DNA reads TGTGCCTGTGTCCCGGGACAGGGGGCAATAGGGCAGCCCCAGCATTTT. This translates into CACVPGQGAIGQPQHF.

This clonotype was picked up a small number of times. The rearrangement joins TRBV7-8 to TRBJ2-2, with D perhaps given as TRBD1 or TRBD2 (6 bases each). Per germline, CDR1 SGHVS and CDR2 FQNEAQ. The CDR3 spans 15 residues. Trimming cost V 8 bases and J 0 bases, with 13 bases left between them. CDR3 sequence reads: CASLFGGANTGELFF. CDR3 in DNA: TGTGCCAGCTTATTCGGGGGCGCGAACACCGGGGAGCTGTTTTTT.

This clonotype was seen only a few times. The rearrangement uses TRBV12-3 or TRBV12-4 and TRBJ1-1; D is perhaps TRBD1 (6 bases). The V and J ends lost 6 bases and 0 bases respectively, with 14 bases between them. CDR3 length: 15 amino acids. In DNA, the CDR3 is TGTGCCAGCAGGCCCGGGACAAGAATGAACACTGAAGCTTTCTTT. Encoded protein: CASRPGTRMNTEAFF.

The J gene is TRBJ2-2, the V gene TRBV5-5; D perhaps matches TRBD1 (5 bases). Trimming removed 1 base from V and 5 bases from J, with 9 bases in between. This CDR3 region has 14 residues. Looked up from germline, CDR1 is SGHKS and CDR2 is YYEKEE (reference sequence). The CDR3 reads CASSLSPGTGELFF. The DNA for the CDR3 is TGTGCCAGCAGCTTGAGTCCAGGGACCGGGGAGCTGTTTTTT.

In its sample, this clonotype was seen a few times. The chain combines TRBV6-5 with TRBJ1-1; D not certain. V was pared by 0 bases and J by 4 bases, with 6 bases between. The CDR3 length is 13 residues. The germline V gene has CDR1 MNHEY and CDR2 SVGAGI. The CDR3 DNA is TGTGCCAGCAGTTACTCCCCGGCCACTGAAGCTTTCTTT. Translated, it gives CASSYSPATEAFF.

This clonotype was seen more than once but under ten times. The gene calls are TRBV27 and TRBJ2-2, with D possibly TRBD2 on 5 matching bases. The CDR3 has 11 amino acids. Per germline, CDR1 MNHEY and CDR2 SMNVEV (reference sequence). Trimming took off 10 bases at V and 6 bases at J, with 9 bases between the two ends. The CDR3 DNA follows: TGTGCCACGGGGATTTCCGGGGAGCTGTTTTTT. Its protein is CATGISGELFF.

Only a few counts were recorded for this clonotype. The genes are TRBV4-2 and TRBJ1-6; D unclear. CDR3 size: 16 residues. Germline lookup yields CDR1 LGHNA and CDR2 YNFKEQ. Trimming shortened V by 1 base and J by 8 bases, and 15 bases separated the two germline ends. CDR3 bases: TGTGCCAGCAGCCAAGCCGGCGGGAGGTCGGATTCACCCCTCCACTTT. Amino acids: CASSQAGGRSDSPLHF.

The gene calls are TRBV6-5 and TRBJ1-5; D not resolved. The CDR3 contains 16 residues. The V gene lost 4 bases and the J gene lost 0 bases, with 13 bases spanning the gap. Germline V gene data show CDR1 as MNHEY and CDR2 as SVGAGI. The CDR3 nucleotides read TGTGCCAGCAGTTCCGACACCCCCGTTAGCAATCAGCCCCAGCATTTT. Protein product: CASSSDTPVSNQPQHF.

This clonotype was seen more than once but under ten times. This sequence joins TRBV5-1 and TRBJ2-1; TRBD1 might be the D (5 bases). This CDR3 is built from 15 residues. CDR1 is SGHRS and CDR2 is YFSETQ in the germline V gene. V was cut by 2 bases and J by 4 bases, with 13 bases left in between. The CDR3 DNA follows: TGCGCCAGCAGCTTCTTAACAGGCGTGTACAATGAGCAGTTCTTC. Translated, it gives CASSFLTGVYNEQFF.

The chain couples TRBV20-1 to TRBJ2-5; D gene uncertain. V lost 3 bases to trimming and J lost 5 bases, with 10 bases between them. In germline, CDR1 is DFQATT, CDR2 SNEGSKA (reference sequence). This CDR3 has 12 amino acids. The CDR3 protein is CSARISGETQYF. CDR3 coding DNA: TGCAGTGCTAGGATCAGTGGCGAGACCCAGTACTTC.

This clonotype came up many times. The rearrangement joins TRBV5-1 to TRBJ2-3; 8 bases match TRBD2. With 2 bases clipped from V and 2 bases from J, the junction kept 4 bases outside the gene matches. Germline lookup yields CDR1 SGHRS and CDR2 YFSETQ. The CDR3 runs to 15 residues. In DNA form, the CDR3 reads TGCGCCAGCAGCTTAACAGCGGGGGACACAGATACGCAGTATTTT. Encoded protein: CASSLTAGDTDTQYF.

This clonotype was recorded a few times. The chain carries TRBV10-3 and TRBJ2-6; the match to TRBD2 covers 9 bases. CDR3 length: 16 amino acids. V shed 7 bases, J shed 0 bases, and the junction held 4 bases outside the gene matches. Germline assignment: CDR1 ENHRY and CDR2 SYGVKD. In nucleotides, the CDR3 is TGTGCCATCACCAGCGGGGGGATCTCTGGGGCCAACGTCCTGACTTTC. Its protein product is CAITSGGISGANVLTF.

This clonotype has a count of ten or more. The rearrangement uses TRBV5-1 and TRBJ2-5; 7 nucleotides match TRBD1. The CDR3 runs 15 residues. Germline V gene lookup returns CDR1 SGHRS and CDR2 YFSETQ. Unmatched junction bases numbered 5, after V lost 0 bases and J lost 3 bases. The CDR3 DNA sequence: TGCGCCAGCAGCTTGGCCGGGACAGAAAAAGAGACCCAGTACTTC. Translated, it gives CASSLAGTEKETQYF.

The table lists this clonotype with a few counts. The genes are TRBV12-3 or TRBV12-4 and TRBJ1-5; no reliable D call. V lost 6 bases and J 4 bases, leaving 13 bases between the germline ends. The CDR3 totals 14 residues. The CDR3: CASSLRQLNQPQHF. Here the CDR3 DNA reads TGTGCCAGCAGCCTCCGGCAGCTAAATCAGCCCCAGCATTTT.

There are many counts of this clonotype. The rearrangement links TRBV5-1 to TRBJ1-1; possible D gene TRBD1, 5 bases. The CDR3 consists of 16 residues. Germline-derived CDR1 and CDR2 are SGHRS and YFSETQ. V lost 3 bases to trimming and J lost 1 base, with 16 bases between them. The CDR3 loop reads CASSSRVGQGNTEAFF. CDR3 bases: TGCGCCAGCAGCTCCCGAGTGGGGCAGGGGAACACTGAAGCTTTCTTT.

This clonotype was picked up a small number of times. The chain is built from TRBV3-1 and TRBJ1-1; a weak D match, TRBD1 (5 bases). This CDR3 comprises 13 residues. Germline V gene data show CDR1 as LGHDT and CDR2 as YNNKEL (reference sequence). V lost 2 bases, J lost 7 bases, and 11 bases lay in between. In DNA, the CDR3 is TGTGCCAGCAGCCAACCACCAGGGCTTGAAGCTTTCTTT. Encoded protein: CASSQPPGLEAFF.

The sample holds a few counts of this clonotype. DNA of the CDR3: TGCGCCAGCCGCATAGTAAGGGACAGCCATACAGATCAGCCCCAGCATTTT. Translation: CASRIVRDSHTDQPQHF. V and J are TRBV10-2 and TRBJ1-5, with TRBD1 identical over 7 bases. Trimming removed 8 bases from V and 5 bases from J; junction bases left unmatched: 18. CDR3 length: 17 amino acids. Germline CDR1 is WSHSY and CDR2 is SAAADI.

This clonotype was counted a few times. This chain joins TRBV18 and TRBJ2-3; D not certain. Germline lookup yields CDR1 KGHSH and CDR2 LQKENI. V was cut by 3 bases and J by 4 bases, with 11 bases left in between. The CDR3 consists of 14 residues. The CDR3 DNA is TGTGCCAGCTCACCCCCCAGTTACGCAGATACGCAGTATTTT. Translation: CASSPPSYADTQYF.

This clonotype was counted between two and nine times. The rearrangement links TRBV6-1 to TRBJ2-5; a weak D match, TRBD2 (6 bases). Trimming stripped 6 bases from V and 4 bases from J, with 15 bases between. Germline CDR1 and CDR2: MNHNS and SASEGT. The CDR3 has 14 amino acids. The CDR3 loop reads CASRRLVVRETQYF. The CDR3 DNA follows: TGTGCCAGCAGACGACTAGTCGTTCGAGAGACCCAGTACTTC.

J is TRBJ2-5 and V is TRBV5-6, with unresolved D. Germline loops: CDR1 SGHDT, CDR2 YYEEEE. With 0 bases removed from V and 3 bases from J, the gap between germline ends came to 9 bases. The CDR3 runs to 14 residues. This CDR3 is CASSLAQQKETQYF. CDR3 DNA sequence: TGTGCCAGCAGCTTGGCCCAGCAGAAAGAGACCCAGTACTTC.